Listed below are T cell receptor beta chains from one sample, sequenced in a study of blood T cell repertoires in COVID-19. Measured with immunoSEQ multiplex PCR; TCRdb has only the in-frame clones, and not every one. The sample carries 99,000 or so clones, 80% to 90% recorded once. Source material: peripheral blood. The source is a man between 45 and 60 years old with acute or convalescent COVID-19. Each CDR3 is given with its conserved first and last residue. The order of the fields is J gene, D gene, V gene, clone size, CDR3 DNA, CDR3 protein. The D gene is left open where the match is weak. Clone size, where shown, is once, few, many, or a class for clones that have expanded.

j_call: TRBJ2-7; d_call: .; v_call: TRBV27; clone_size: .; cdr3_nt: TGTGCCAGCCGCTTAGGGGGGGCCTACGAGCAGTACTTC; cdr3_aa: CASRLGGAYEQYF
j_call: TRBJ1-2; d_call: TRBD1; v_call: TRBV13; clone_size: .; cdr3_nt: TGTGCCAGCAGCCAGGGACAGGGTCCCCTACTAGCGGACTATGGCTACACCTTC; cdr3_aa: CASSQGQGPLLADYGYTF
j_call: TRBJ2-5; d_call: .; v_call: TRBV5-1; clone_size: .; cdr3_nt: .; cdr3_aa: CASSPLRFGGKETQYF
j_call: TRBJ2-2; d_call: .; v_call: TRBV4-2; clone_size: .; cdr3_nt: TGTGCCAGCAGCCAGGATCTCCGAAGCCAGGGCGGGGAGCTGTTTTTT; cdr3_aa: CASSQDLRSQGGELFF
j_call: TRBJ2-1; d_call: .; v_call: TRBV12-3/TRBV12-4; clone_size: .; cdr3_nt: TGTGCCAGCAGAGGGGCTCAGGGGGGTGAGCAGTTCTTC; cdr3_aa: CASRGAQGGEQFF
j_call: TRBJ2-7; d_call: .; v_call: TRBV7-2; clone_size: .; cdr3_nt: TGTGCCAGCAGCTTCAGACTTCAGGGCGGCGAGCAGTACTTC; cdr3_aa: CASSFRLQGGEQYF
j_call: TRBJ2-1; d_call: TRBD2; v_call: TRBV27; clone_size: few; cdr3_nt: TGTGCCAGCAGCCGAGATTCTAGCGGGAGGCGAGGTGAGCAGTTCTTC; cdr3_aa: CASSRDSSGRRGEQFF
j_call: TRBJ2-1; d_call: .; v_call: TRBV4-2; clone_size: .; cdr3_nt: TGTGCCAGCAGCCGAACTGGTGGTATTGGTGAGCAGTTCTTC; cdr3_aa: CASSRTGGIGEQFF
j_call: TRBJ2-5; d_call: TRBD1; v_call: TRBV7-8; clone_size: .; cdr3_nt: TGTGCCAGCAGCCAGAGGACAGGGGATCAAGAGACCCAGTACTTC; cdr3_aa: CASSQRTGDQETQYF
j_call: TRBJ1-4; d_call: .; v_call: TRBV5-1; clone_size: .; cdr3_nt: TGCGCCAGCAGCGCAGCGGGAGAGGGTGAAAAACTGTTTTTT; cdr3_aa: CASSAAGEGEKLFF
j_call: TRBJ2-5; d_call: .; v_call: TRBV3-1/TRBV3-2; clone_size: .; cdr3_nt: TGTGCCAGCAGCCAAGATTTGATAAGATCCCTCGGGGAGACCCAGTACTTC; cdr3_aa: CASSQDLIRSLGETQYF
j_call: TRBJ1-3; d_call: .; v_call: TRBV7-9; clone_size: few; cdr3_nt: TGTGCCAGCAGCTTAGCGCATGTTGAGGGCTCTGGAAACACCATATATTTT; cdr3_aa: CASSLAHVEGSGNTIYF
j_call: TRBJ2-5; d_call: .; v_call: TRBV5-1; clone_size: .; cdr3_nt: TGCGCCAGCAGCTCGCTAATGGGACATCGGAAAGAGACCCAGTACTTC; cdr3_aa: CASSSLMGHRKETQYF
j_call: TRBJ1-1; d_call: TRBD1; v_call: TRBV7-9; clone_size: .; cdr3_nt: TGTGCCAGCAGCTTAGGACAGGGCCTCATGAACACTGAAGCTTTCTTT; cdr3_aa: CASSLGQGLMNTEAFF
j_call: TRBJ2-5; d_call: .; v_call: TRBV7-9; clone_size: .; cdr3_nt: TGTGCCAGCAGCTTAGGCCGGTTCGAAGAGACCCAGTACTTC; cdr3_aa: CASSLGRFEETQYF
j_call: TRBJ2-7; d_call: .; v_call: TRBV5-1; clone_size: many; cdr3_nt: TGCGCCAGCAGGGGGGAGGATCCACAGCAGTACTTC; cdr3_aa: CASRGEDPQQYF
j_call: TRBJ2-3; d_call: .; v_call: TRBV3-1/TRBV3-2; clone_size: .; cdr3_nt: TGTGCCAGCGGTGGAGGTGACACGCAGTATTTT; cdr3_aa: CASGGGDTQYF
j_call: TRBJ2-7; d_call: .; v_call: TRBV28; clone_size: .; cdr3_nt: TGTGCCAGCAGTACAGGACGGATCTACGAGCAGTACTTC; cdr3_aa: CASSTGRIYEQYF
j_call: TRBJ2-3; d_call: TRBD2; v_call: TRBV24-1; clone_size: few; cdr3_nt: TGTGCCACCAGTGATGCGAAACTAGCGGGGGCTGGTACGCAGTATTTT; cdr3_aa: CATSDAKLAGAGTQYF
j_call: TRBJ2-3; d_call: .; v_call: TRBV21-1; clone_size: .; cdr3_nt: TGTGCCAGCAGCAAGGGACAGGGTAATTTAGATACGCAGTATTTT; cdr3_aa: CASSKGQGNLDTQYF
j_call: TRBJ2-3; d_call: TRBD2; v_call: TRBV19; clone_size: .; cdr3_nt: TGTGCCAGTAGTAAATCGCTAGCGGGTACCACAGATACGCAGTATTTT; cdr3_aa: CASSKSLAGTTDTQYF
j_call: TRBJ2-3; d_call: TRBD2; v_call: TRBV3-1/TRBV3-2; clone_size: once; cdr3_nt: TGTGCCAGCAGCCTACCGGGACTAGATAAGTCTGATACGCAGTATTTT; cdr3_aa: CASSLPGLDKSDTQYF
j_call: TRBJ2-7; d_call: .; v_call: TRBV5-1; clone_size: .; cdr3_nt: TGCGCCAGCAGCTTGAAGGAGGGGTGGCACGAGCAGTACTTC; cdr3_aa: CASSLKEGWHEQYF
j_call: TRBJ2-7; d_call: TRBD2; v_call: TRBV5-1; clone_size: .; cdr3_nt: TGCGCCAGCAGTCAGGGACTACGTTCCGAGCAGTACTTC; cdr3_aa: CASSQGLRSEQYF
j_call: TRBJ2-3; d_call: .; v_call: TRBV27; clone_size: .; cdr3_nt: TGTGCCACGGGACTGACACACACAGATACGCAGTATTTT; cdr3_aa: CATGLTHTDTQYF
j_call: TRBJ2-7; d_call: .; v_call: TRBV28; clone_size: .; cdr3_nt: TGTGCCAGCCAAGAGGGCTCGGGGAGTTTTTACGAGCAGTACTTC; cdr3_aa: CASQEGSGSFYEQYF
j_call: TRBJ2-1; d_call: TRBD2; v_call: TRBV20-1; clone_size: .; cdr3_nt: TGCAGTGCTAGTAAACCTAGCGGATACAATGAGCAGTTCTTC; cdr3_aa: CSASKPSGYNEQFF
j_call: TRBJ2-1; d_call: TRBD2; v_call: TRBV18; clone_size: .; cdr3_nt: TGTGCCAGCTCAGCGGGACTAGCGGGCCGACTCTACAATGAGCAGTTCTTC; cdr3_aa: CASSAGLAGRLYNEQFF
j_call: TRBJ2-4; d_call: TRBD1; v_call: TRBV28; clone_size: once; cdr3_nt: TGTGCCAGCAGCCCTGGGACAGGGAGGAACATTCAGTACTTC; cdr3_aa: CASSPGTGRNIQYF
j_call: TRBJ2-2; d_call: .; v_call: TRBV6-5; clone_size: .; cdr3_nt: TGTGCCAGCAGACTCGGGAGAGCGAACACCGGGGAGCTGTTTTTT; cdr3_aa: CASRLGRANTGELFF
j_call: TRBJ1-1; d_call: .; v_call: TRBV7-9; clone_size: .; cdr3_nt: TGTGCCAGCAGCTCCCTGGGGGGGAACACTGAAGCTTTCTTT; cdr3_aa: CASSSLGGNTEAFF
j_call: TRBJ2-7; d_call: .; v_call: TRBV27; clone_size: .; cdr3_nt: TGTGCCAGCAGTCCACAGGGTCGCGAGCAGTACTTC; cdr3_aa: CASSPQGREQYF
j_call: TRBJ2-7; d_call: TRBD1; v_call: TRBV5-4; clone_size: .; cdr3_nt: TGTGCCAGCAGCTCGAGACAGGGGCTCGAGCAGTACTTC; cdr3_aa: CASSSRQGLEQYF
j_call: TRBJ2-7; d_call: .; v_call: TRBV14; clone_size: .; cdr3_nt: TGTGCCAGCAGCCAAGAGGCGGCAGGGGCCTACGAGCAGTACTTC; cdr3_aa: CASSQEAAGAYEQYF
j_call: TRBJ2-7; d_call: TRBD1; v_call: TRBV12-5; clone_size: .; cdr3_nt: TGTGCTAGTGGACGGGACAGGGCATCAGACGAGCAGTACTTC; cdr3_aa: CASGRDRASDEQYF
j_call: TRBJ1-4; d_call: .; v_call: TRBV19; clone_size: .; cdr3_nt: TGTGCCAGTAGTATCGGAGGGGCCTTTAATGAAAAACTGTTTTTT; cdr3_aa: CASSIGGAFNEKLFF
j_call: TRBJ2-1; d_call: .; v_call: TRBV29-1; clone_size: .; cdr3_nt: TGCAGCGCTGGGGGGACAGTCCCCTACAATGAGCAGTTCTTC; cdr3_aa: CSAGGTVPYNEQFF
j_call: TRBJ2-2; d_call: .; v_call: TRBV7-9; clone_size: .; cdr3_nt: TGTGCCAGCAGCCACACCGGGAGGAACACCGGGGAGCTGTTTTTT; cdr3_aa: CASSHTGRNTGELFF
j_call: TRBJ2-1; d_call: TRBD2; v_call: TRBV28; clone_size: .; cdr3_nt: TGTGCCAGCAGTTCCGACGGGAGGGCCAGGGATGAGCAGTTCTTC; cdr3_aa: CASSSDGRARDEQFF
j_call: TRBJ2-4; d_call: TRBD1; v_call: TRBV28; clone_size: .; cdr3_nt: TGTGCCAGCAGTTTCTTACAGGGGGTAGCCAAAAACATTCAGTACTTC; cdr3_aa: CASSFLQGVAKNIQYF
j_call: TRBJ2-7; d_call: .; v_call: TRBV2; clone_size: .; cdr3_nt: TGTGCCAGCAGTGAACAGGCTATCCCATCCTACGAGCAGTACTTC; cdr3_aa: CASSEQAIPSYEQYF
j_call: TRBJ2-2; d_call: .; v_call: TRBV30; clone_size: .; cdr3_nt: TGTGCCTGGAGTGGAGGTACGAACACCGGGGAGCTGTTTTTT; cdr3_aa: CAWSGGTNTGELFF
j_call: TRBJ1-1; d_call: TRBD1; v_call: TRBV9; clone_size: .; cdr3_nt: TGTGCCAGCAGCCCCCGGGACAGGGGTAACCCTGAAGCTTTCTTT; cdr3_aa: CASSPRDRGNPEAFF
j_call: TRBJ1-3; d_call: TRBD1; v_call: TRBV7-9; clone_size: .; cdr3_nt: TGTGCCAGCAGTTTCGGACAGGGCTCTGGAAACACCATATATTTT; cdr3_aa: CASSFGQGSGNTIYF
j_call: TRBJ2-3; d_call: TRBD2; v_call: TRBV28; clone_size: .; cdr3_nt: TGTGCCAGCAGTCCCAGCGGGAGCCCAGATACGCAGTATTTT; cdr3_aa: CASSPSGSPDTQYF
j_call: TRBJ2-7; d_call: TRBD2; v_call: TRBV5-4; clone_size: .; cdr3_nt: TGTGCCAGCAGCTTGGCGGGGGGCTCCTACGAGCAGTACTTC; cdr3_aa: CASSLAGGSYEQYF
j_call: TRBJ1-4; d_call: .; v_call: TRBV30; clone_size: .; cdr3_nt: TGTGCCTGGAGTGCCAGCAGGGGTAATGAAAAACTGTTTTTT; cdr3_aa: CAWSASRGNEKLFF
j_call: TRBJ2-7; d_call: TRBD2; v_call: TRBV5-6; clone_size: .; cdr3_nt: TGTGCCAGCAGCCCCGGGGGGACTAGCTCCTACGAGCAGTACTTC; cdr3_aa: CASSPGGTSSYEQYF
j_call: TRBJ1-6; d_call: .; v_call: TRBV13; clone_size: .; cdr3_nt: TGTGCCAGTCGGGAAAGCTCCTATAATTCACCCCTCCACTTT; cdr3_aa: CASRESSYNSPLHF
j_call: TRBJ1-6; d_call: .; v_call: TRBV2; clone_size: .; cdr3_nt: TGTGCCAGCAGTGAAAGCCCCGTAAATTCACCCCTCCACTTT; cdr3_aa: CASSESPVNSPLHF
j_call: TRBJ2-5; d_call: TRBD1; v_call: TRBV9; clone_size: .; cdr3_nt: TGTGCCAGCGCACCCGGACAGGAGTACCAAGAGACCCAGTACTTC; cdr3_aa: CASAPGQEYQETQYF
j_call: TRBJ2-7; d_call: TRBD1; v_call: TRBV11-3; clone_size: .; cdr3_nt: TGTGCCAGCAGCTTAGACCCCTTGGGCAGGGGGCTAAACGAGCAGTACTTC; cdr3_aa: CASSLDPLGRGLNEQYF